These 28 T cell receptor beta chains share one sample of origin, sequenced in a study of T cells in localized non-small cell lung cancer. TCRdb keeps only in-frame clones here, not all; method: immunoSEQ multiplex PCR. The repertoire holds under 40,000 clones, more than 70% seen once, with approximately 4% in the top ten. The source material was peripheral blood, sampled before any cancer treatment. These receptor sequences come from a woman between 40 and 69 years old with stage I lung adenocarcinoma.

The chain couples TRBV7-6 to TRBJ2-3; D possibly corresponds to TRBD2 (6 bases). The CDR3 is 15 residues long. V lost 1 base to trimming and J lost 8 bases, with 16 bases between them. Germline CDR1 is SGHVS and CDR2 is FNYEAQ. The CDR3: CASSLVASEAGTQYF. The CDR3 DNA follows: TGTGCCAGCAGCTTAGTGGCTAGCGAGGCGGGTACGCAGTATTTT.

The chain employs TRBV5-5 and TRBJ1-1, with D unclear. Trimming took 0 bases from V and 1 from J, leaving 16 bases between them. Germline values: CDR1 SGHKS, CDR2 YYEKEE (reference sequence). There are 17 residues in the CDR3. The CDR3 bases are TGTGCCAGCAGCTTGGGAAGGATTCGCGAAAAGAACACTGAAGCTTTCTTT. Protein: CASSLGRIREKNTEAFF.

J is TRBJ2-4 and V is TRBV4-2; TRBD2 is a possible D gene (6 bases). This CDR3 spans 13 amino acids. Germline CDR1 and CDR2: LGHNA and YNFKEQ. The V and J ends lost 0 bases and 15 bases respectively, with 15 bases between them. The chain's CDR3 is CASSQDLGDWLYF. CDR3 sequence (DNA): TGTGCCAGCAGCCAAGATCTTGGGGACTGGCTGTACTTC.

The chain joins TRBV5-6 to TRBJ2-7, with D possibly matching TRBD2 (6 bases). The CDR3 runs to 15 residues. Trimming cost V 4 bases and J 2 bases, with 16 bases left between them. From germline, CDR1 is SGHDT and CDR2 YYEEEE. The DNA of the CDR3 is TGTGCCAGCAGCCCCGGGGGTGGCGGGACCTACGAGCAGTACTTC. It codes for CASSPGGGGTYEQYF.

The chain links TRBV9 to TRBJ1-3; no clear D gene. The CDR3 covers 16 residues. Per germline, CDR1 SGDLS and CDR2 YYNGEE. Trimming cost V 4 bases and J 0 bases, with 14 bases left between them. The CDR3: CASSPKGLVSGNTIYF. The CDR3 nucleotides read TGTGCCAGCAGCCCAAAAGGGCTCGTCTCTGGAAACACCATATATTTT.

The chain links TRBV10-1 to TRBJ2-5, with D perhaps matching TRBD1 (5 bases). The ends were cut back, 6 bases at V and 4 bases at J, with 24 bases in the middle. Germline-derived CDR1 and CDR2 are WNHNN and SYGVQD (reference sequence). The CDR3 is 17 residues long. The chain's CDR3 is CASRVDGNRNQGETQYF. The CDR3 coding sequence is TGCGCCAGCAGAGTAGACGGAAACCGGAACCAGGGAGAGACCCAGTACTTC.

Remarks on this clone: The junction shows a germline mismatch at one end, possibly a read error. Other DNA sequences in the same sample also yield this CDR3. The chain uses TRBV6-5 and TRBJ1-3, with TRBD1 as a possible D gene (6 bases). The germline V gene has CDR1 MNHEY and CDR2 SVGAGI. The CDR3 runs 13 residues. CDR3 protein: CASRGGPGNTIYF. The DNA of the CDR3 is TGTGCTAGCAGGGGAGGGCCTGGAAACACCATATATTTT.

The V and J genes are TRBV6-5 and TRBJ2-7; maybe TRBD1 (6 bases). Germline assignment: CDR1 MNHEY and CDR2 SVGAGI. The CDR3 runs to 13 residues. V was cut by 10 bases and J by 0 bases, with 13 bases left in between. The CDR3 reads CAIGTGSSYEQYF. In DNA, the CDR3 is TGTGCCATTGGTACAGGGAGCTCCTACGAGCAGTACTTC.

The rearrangement joins TRBV7-2 to TRBJ1-4; tentative D call: TRBD1 (6 bases). In germline, CDR1 is SGHTA, CDR2 FQGNSA. CDR3 size: 15 residues. V lost 1 base to trimming and J lost 4 bases, with 10 bases between them. CDR3 sequence: CASSLGGALNEKLFF. CDR3 nucleotide sequence: TGTGCCAGCAGCTTAGGGGGGGCCCTTAATGAAAAACTGTTTTTT.

V and J are TRBV14 and TRBJ2-3; 7 bases map to TRBD2. J was trimmed by 2 bases and V by 1 base; bases with no gene match: 6. Germline CDR1 and CDR2: SGHDN and FVKESK. The CDR3 consists of 16 residues. DNA of the CDR3: TGTGCCAGCAGCCAAGTTGCTAGCGGCTACACAGATACGCAGTATTTT. This sequence encodes CASSQVASGYTDTQYF.

This clone appeared a single time. The J gene is TRBJ1-2, the V gene TRBV4-2, with D perhaps TRBD1 (5 bases). Germline-derived CDR1 and CDR2 are LGHNA and YNFKEQ. The CDR3 is 17 residues long. V gave up 0 bases and J gave up 6 bases, with 20 bases separating them. CDR3 sequence reads: CASSQDSATDIWDGYTF. The CDR3, as DNA: TGTGCCAGCAGCCAAGATTCAGCGACAGACATTTGGGATGGCTACACCTTC.

This chain connects TRBV9 to TRBJ2-3; 11 positions match TRBD1. The CDR3 is 17 residues long. V shed 4 bases, J shed 3 bases, and the junction held 10 bases outside the gene matches. Germline V gene lookup returns CDR1 SGDLS and CDR2 YYNGEE. CDR3 sequence reads: CASSLTEGQGGTDTQYF. The CDR3 DNA sequence: TGTGCCAGCAGCCTCACGGAGGGACAGGGGGGGACAGATACGCAGTATTTT.

This clone was observed a handful of times. The rearrangement uses TRBV11-2 and TRBJ2-5; D is perhaps TRBD2 (7 bases). V was clipped by 1 base and J by 5 bases, with 17 bases between them. This CDR3 is built from 16 residues. Looked up from germline, CDR1 is SGHAT and CDR2 is FQNNGV. Here the CDR3 reads CASSLAGGQGGETQYF. The CDR3, as DNA: TGTGCCAGCAGCTTAGCCGGGGGGCAGGGCGGCGAGACCCAGTACTTC.

The gene calls are TRBV5-1 and TRBJ2-7; D may match TRBD1 or TRBD2 (5 bases each). The V and J ends lost 3 bases and 0 bases respectively, with 16 bases between them. CDR1 SGHRS and CDR2 YFSETQ come from the germline V gene. This CDR3 spans 16 amino acids. The CDR3 coding sequence is TGCGCCAGCAGCTCGGGGCCGGGTAGCACCTCCTACGAGCAGTACTTC. Protein: CASSSGPGSTSYEQYF.

This sequence joins TRBV7-2 and TRBJ1-1; D is undetermined. The CDR3 sequence is 11 residues long. Trimming took off 4 bases at V and 7 bases at J, with 7 bases between the two ends. From germline, CDR1 is SGHTA and CDR2 FQGNSA. The CDR3 spells CASSSYGEAFF. The CDR3 DNA sequence: TGTGCCAGCAGCTCCTATGGTGAAGCTTTCTTT.

This chain connects TRBV13 to TRBJ1-2; 9 nucleotides line up with TRBD1. V trimming: 4 bases; J trimming: 5 bases; junction bases outside the gene matches: 11. The CDR3 covers 16 residues. From germline, CDR1 is PRHDT and CDR2 FYEKMQ (reference sequence). The DNA of the CDR3 is TGTGCCAGCAGCTCTAGGAAGGGACAGGGAGGGTATGGCTACACCTTC. Protein product: CASSSRKGQGGYGYTF.

Here the CDR3 reads CASSPVGRGRTDTQYF. CDR3 nucleotide sequence: TGTGCCAGCAGCCCTGTGGGTAGGGGGCGAACAGATACGCAGTATTTT. This chain uses TRBV11-2 with TRBJ2-3; 7 bases line up with TRBD1. The V and J ends lost 5 bases and 3 bases, in that order; junction bases with no gene match: 11. This CDR3 is 16 amino acids long. Germline CDR1 SGHAT, CDR2 FQNNGV. Looking up the rest from reference TRBV11-2 and TRBJ2-3 gives the full variable domain: EAGVAQSPRYKIIEKRQSVAFWCNPISGHATLYWYQQILGQGPKLLIQFQNNGVVDDSQLPKDRFSAERLKGVDSTLKIQPAKLEDSAVYLCASSPVGRGRTDTQYFGPGTRLTVL.

The chain recombines TRBV19 with TRBJ1-4, with 9 bases identical to TRBD1. Germline V gene data show CDR1 as LNHDA and CDR2 as SQIVND (reference sequence). This CDR3 is 15 amino acids long. Trimming took 4 bases from V and 5 from J; bases not matched to a gene: 5. CDR3 loop: CASSKGTGMNEKLFF. The CDR3 DNA reads TGTGCCAGTAGTAAAGGGACAGGGATGAATGAAAAACTGTTTTTT.

This chain links TRBV7-9 with TRBJ2-1; 16 positions agree with TRBD2. J was trimmed by 8 bases and V by 3 bases; bases with no gene match: 10. CDR1 and CDR2 from the germline V gene are SEHNR and FQNEAQ (reference sequence). The CDR3 contains 18 residues. The CDR3 DNA follows: TGTGCCAGCAGCTTCGTAGGGACTAGCGGGGGGGCGTTGGATGAGCAGTTCTTC. Translating it yields CASSFVGTSGGALDEQFF. The full variable domain, with the rest looked up from reference TRBV7-9 and TRBJ2-1, is DTGVSQNPRHKITKRGQNVTFRCDPISEHNRLYWYRQTLGQGPEFLTYFQNEAQLEKSRLLSDRFSAERPKGSFSTLEIQRTEQGDSAMYLCASSFVGTSGGALDEQFFGPGTRLTVL.

This sequence joins TRBV7-3 and TRBJ2-1, with TRBD2 matching 7 bases. V gave up 2 bases and J gave up 7 bases; unmatched junction bases: 8. The CDR3 is 15 residues long. Germline V gene lookup returns CDR1 SGHTA and CDR2 FQGTGA. CDR3 in DNA: TGTGCCAGCAGCTTATCTGGGACTACTTTAAATGAGCAGTTCTTC. Translation gives CASSLSGTTLNEQFF.

J is TRBJ2-1 and V is TRBV19; no firm D call. Germline V gene lookup returns CDR1 LNHDA and CDR2 SQIVND (reference sequence). The CDR3 totals 14 residues. Trimming took off 5 bases at V and 9 bases at J, with 17 bases between the two ends. CDR3 protein: CASSPRLGFGEQFF. CDR3 DNA: TGTGCCAGTAGTCCCCGGCTGGGATTCGGTGAGCAGTTCTTC.

The chain joins TRBV7-9 to TRBJ2-3; 9 bases are a match to TRBD1. CDR3 length: 13 residues. Germline V gene data show CDR1 as SEHNR and CDR2 as FQNEAQ (reference sequence). Trimming cost V 8 bases and J 6 bases; bases outside gene matches: 6. In DNA, the CDR3 is TGTGCCAGCCGGGACAGGGAGGTGGATACGCAGTATTTT. This encodes CASRDREVDTQYF.

Here the CDR3 DNA reads TGCGCCAGCAGCCCCGATACCCAGGGCCCTGACACTGAAGCTTTCTTT. Translating it yields CASSPDTQGPDTEAFF. This rearrangement joins TRBV5-1 to TRBJ1-1, with a possible D match to TRBD1 (5 bases). With 4 bases removed from V and 3 bases from J, the gap between germline ends came to 19 bases. Germline-derived CDR1 and CDR2 are SGHRS and YFSETQ. CDR3 length: 16 residues.

This clone was counted only a few times. The CDR3 region has the DNA TGTGCCAGCAGGGAATCTCCTACGATTAACGGCTACACCTTC. It is translated as CASRESPTINGYTF. This chain connects TRBV6-5 to TRBJ1-2; no firm D call. Germline V gene sequence: CDR1 MNHEY, CDR2 SVGAGI. Between the trimmed V and J ends, which lost 6 bases and 8 bases, there was a span of 19 bases. CDR3 length equals 14 residues.

The CDR3 bases are TGCGCCAGCAGCCAAATAACGGGAACCTACGAGCAGTACTTC. Its translation: CASSQITGTYEQYF. The chain links TRBV4-3 to TRBJ2-7; D is perhaps TRBD2 (5 bases). With 2 bases removed from V and 2 bases from J, the gap between germline ends came to 10 bases. Germline V gene lookup returns CDR1 LGHNA and CDR2 YSLEER. The CDR3 is made up of 14 amino acids.

The chain uses TRBV25-1 and TRBJ2-1; tentative D call: TRBD2 (6 bases). CDR1 is MGHDK, CDR2 SYGVNS, per germline. Trimming left V 4 bases short and J 7 bases short, with 14 bases between. The CDR3 runs to 14 residues. The CDR3 bases are TGTGCCAGCAGTGGGGGAGGATTGGTAAATGAGCAGTTCTTC. Its translation: CASSGGGLVNEQFF.

The chain employs TRBV7-2 and TRBJ2-7; 10 positions agree with TRBD2. V dropped 4 bases and J dropped 7; count of bases not matched to a gene: 10. In germline, CDR1 is SGHTA, CDR2 FQGNSA. The CDR3 length is 15 residues. DNA for the CDR3: TGTGCCAGCAGCTACAAACTAGCGGGGACCCAGGAGCAGTACTTC. This translates into CASSYKLAGTQEQYF. The full variable domain, rest sourced from reference TRBV7-2 and TRBJ2-7, is GAGVSQSPSNKVTEKGKDVELRCDPISGHTALYWYRQSLGQGLEFLIYFQGNSAPDKSGLPSDRFSAERTGGSVSTLTIQRTQQEDSAVYLCASSYKLAGTQEQYFGPGTRLTVT.

The rearrangement uses TRBV12-5 and TRBJ1-5; no reliable D call. V was shortened by 3 bases and J by 4 bases, with 10 bases between the two germline ends. Per the germline V gene, CDR1 is LGHNT and CDR2 is FRNRAP. The length of the CDR3 is 14 residues. CDR3 nucleotides: TGTGCTAGTGGTTTCTCTCAGACTAATCAGCCCCAGCATTTT. It codes for CASGFSQTNQPQHF.